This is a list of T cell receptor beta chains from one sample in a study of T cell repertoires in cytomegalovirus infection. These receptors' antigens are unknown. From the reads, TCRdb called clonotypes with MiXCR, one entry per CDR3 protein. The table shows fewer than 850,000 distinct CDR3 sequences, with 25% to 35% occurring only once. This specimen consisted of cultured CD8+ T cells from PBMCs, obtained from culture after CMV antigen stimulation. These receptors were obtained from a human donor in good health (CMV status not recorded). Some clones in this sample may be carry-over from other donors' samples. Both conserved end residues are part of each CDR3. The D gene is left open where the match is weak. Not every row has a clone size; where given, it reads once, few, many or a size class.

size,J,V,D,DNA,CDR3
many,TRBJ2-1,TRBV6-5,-,TGTGCCAGCAGTTACGGAACAGGGTTGGGGGCCTACAATGAGCAGTTCTTC,CASSYGTGLGAYNEQFF
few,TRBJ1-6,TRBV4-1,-,TGCGCCAGCAGCCAAGATACGGTTAGCTCCTATAATTCACCCCTCCACTTT,CASSQDTVSSYNSPLHF
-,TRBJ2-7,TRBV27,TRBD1,TGTGCCAGCAGGATCCGGGACAGGGGGCAAGAGCAGTACTTC,CASRIRDRGQEQYF
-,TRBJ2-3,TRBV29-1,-,TGCAGCGTTGAACGCCGAGATACGCAGTATTTT,CSVERRDTQYF
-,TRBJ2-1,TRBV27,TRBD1,TGTGCCAGCAGCTCTTTGTCCGGGACAGCGGTTTACAATGAGCAGTTCTTC,CASSSLSGTAVYNEQFF
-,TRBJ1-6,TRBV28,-,TGTGCCAGCAGTCCGGACAGTTTAGGTTCACCCCTCCACTTT,CASSPDSLGSPLHF
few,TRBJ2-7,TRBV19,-,TGTGCCAGTAGTATAGCCCCCACAGGGTTCGGGACTGAGCAGTACTTC,CASSIAPTGFGTEQYF
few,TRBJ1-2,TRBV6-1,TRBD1,TGTGCCAGCAGACCCACAGGGGGAGTAATCTATGGCTACACCTTC,CASRPTGGVIYGYTF
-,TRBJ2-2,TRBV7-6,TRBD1,TGTGCCAGCTCGGACAGGGGGCTTGACACCGGGGAGCTGTTTTTT,CASSDRGLDTGELFF
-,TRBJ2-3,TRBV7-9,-,TGTGCCAGCAGCCCTCCCGAGAGCAGGGCGGCAGATACGCAGTATTTT,CASSPPESRAADTQYF
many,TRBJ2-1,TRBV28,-,TGTGCCAGCACTTTAGGGACGTCTAGCTCCTACAATGAGCAGTTCTTC,CASTLGTSSSYNEQFF
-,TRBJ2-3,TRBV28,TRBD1,TGTGCCAGCAGCTCCAACAGGGGGCTCACAGATACGCAGTATTTT,CASSSNRGLTDTQYF
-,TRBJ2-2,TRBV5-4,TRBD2,TGTGCCAGCAGCCCGGGACTAGCGGGGAGGACCGGGGAGCTGTTTTTT,CASSPGLAGRTGELFF
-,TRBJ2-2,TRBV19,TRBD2,TGTGCCAGCCCCGGACTAGCTCCCGGGGAGCTGTTTTTT,CASPGLAPGELFF
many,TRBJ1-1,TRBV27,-,TGTGCCAGCAGCTCGACCGGGAACACTGAAGCTTTCTTT,CASSSTGNTEAFF
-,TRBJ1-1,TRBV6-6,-,TGTGCCAGCAGTTACCTCTTGAACACTGAAGCTTTCTTT,CASSYLLNTEAFF
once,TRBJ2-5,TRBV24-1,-,TGTGCCACCAGTGACGGTACATGGAGTGAGACCCAGTGCTTC,CATSDGTWSETQCF
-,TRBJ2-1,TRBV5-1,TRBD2,TGCGCCAGCTCGGAGGAGAGTAGCGGGGGGGTTGAGCAGTTCTTC,CASSEESSGGVEQFF
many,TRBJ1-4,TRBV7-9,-,TGTGCCAGCAGCCCTCAACCCAGCCCAACTAATGAAAAACTGTTTTTT,CASSPQPSPTNEKLFF
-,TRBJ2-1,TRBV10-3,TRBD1,TGTGCCATCAGAAACACACGGGGGACAGGGGCCTACAATGAGCAGTTCTTC,CAIRNTRGTGAYNEQFF
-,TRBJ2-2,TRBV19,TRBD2,TGTGCCAGTAGTATAGGGGGGGGAATGAATACCGGGGAGCTGTTTTTT,CASSIGGGMNTGELFF
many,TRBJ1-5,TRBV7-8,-,TGTGCCAGCAGCTTAGCCCCCCTCAATCAGCCCCAGCATTTT,CASSLAPLNQPQHF
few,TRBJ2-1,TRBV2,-,TGTGCCAGCACCGAAATTCCGAATAACCGCCAATCCTACAATGAGCAGTTCTTC,CASTEIPNNRQSYNEQFF